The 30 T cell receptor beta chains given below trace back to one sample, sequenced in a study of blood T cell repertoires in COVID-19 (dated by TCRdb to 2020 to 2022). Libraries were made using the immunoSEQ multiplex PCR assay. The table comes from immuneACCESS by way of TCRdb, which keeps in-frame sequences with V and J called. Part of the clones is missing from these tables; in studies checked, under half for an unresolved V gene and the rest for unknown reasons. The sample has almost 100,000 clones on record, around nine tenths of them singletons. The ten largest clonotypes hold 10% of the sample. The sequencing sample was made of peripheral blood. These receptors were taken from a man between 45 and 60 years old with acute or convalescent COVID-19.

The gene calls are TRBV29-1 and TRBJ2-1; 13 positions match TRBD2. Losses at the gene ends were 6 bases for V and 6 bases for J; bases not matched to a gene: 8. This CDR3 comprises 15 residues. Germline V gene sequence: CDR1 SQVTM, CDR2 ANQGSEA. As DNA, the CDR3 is TGCAGCGTCCGCCTAGGACTAGCGGGAGTCAATGAGCAGTTCTTC. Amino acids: CSVRLGLAGVNEQFF.

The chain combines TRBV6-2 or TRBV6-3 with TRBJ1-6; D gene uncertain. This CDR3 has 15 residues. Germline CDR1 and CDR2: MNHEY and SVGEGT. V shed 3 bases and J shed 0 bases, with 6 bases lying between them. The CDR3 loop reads CASSYIGSYNSPLHF. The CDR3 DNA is TGTGCCAGCAGTTATATCGGCTCCTATAATTCACCCCTCCACTTT.

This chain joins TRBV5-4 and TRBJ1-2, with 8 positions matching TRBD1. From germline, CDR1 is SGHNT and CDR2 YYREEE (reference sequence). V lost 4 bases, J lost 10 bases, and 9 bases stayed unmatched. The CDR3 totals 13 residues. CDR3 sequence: CASSRTDRDDYTF. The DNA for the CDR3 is TGTGCCAGCAGCCGTACGGACAGGGATGACTACACCTTC.

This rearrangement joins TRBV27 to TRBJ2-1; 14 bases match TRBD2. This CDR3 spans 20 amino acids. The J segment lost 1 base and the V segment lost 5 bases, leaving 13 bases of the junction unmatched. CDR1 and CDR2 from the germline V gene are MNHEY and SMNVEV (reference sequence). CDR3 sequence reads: CASSATRRLAGGRSYNEQFF. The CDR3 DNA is TGTGCCAGCAGTGCCACCAGACGACTAGCGGGAGGGCGGTCCTACAATGAGCAGTTCTTC.

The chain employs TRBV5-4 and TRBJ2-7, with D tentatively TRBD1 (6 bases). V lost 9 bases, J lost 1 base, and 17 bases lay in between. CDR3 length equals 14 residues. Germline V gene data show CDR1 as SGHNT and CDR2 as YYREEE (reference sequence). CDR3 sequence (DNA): TGTGCCACCAACTTACAGGGAGAATCCTACGAGCAGTACTTC. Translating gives CATNLQGESYEQYF.

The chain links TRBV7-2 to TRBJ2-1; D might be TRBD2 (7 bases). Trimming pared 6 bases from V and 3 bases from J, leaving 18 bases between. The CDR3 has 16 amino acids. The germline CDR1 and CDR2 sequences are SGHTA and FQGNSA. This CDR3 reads CASRKGGEGYYNEQFF. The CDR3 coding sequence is TGTGCCAGCAGAAAGGGGGGGGAAGGGTACTACAATGAGCAGTTCTTC. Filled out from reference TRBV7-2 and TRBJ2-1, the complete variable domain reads GAGVSQSPSNKVTEKGKDVELRCDPISGHTALYWYRQSLGQGLEFLIYFQGNSAPDKSGLPSDRFSAERTGGSVSTLTIQRTQQEDSAVYLCASRKGGEGYYNEQFFGPGTRLTVL.

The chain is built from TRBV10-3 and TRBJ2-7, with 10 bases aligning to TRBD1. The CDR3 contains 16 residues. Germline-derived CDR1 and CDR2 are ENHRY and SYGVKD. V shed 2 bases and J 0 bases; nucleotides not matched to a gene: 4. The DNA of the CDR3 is TGTGCCATCAGTGAGCCGGACAGGGGGGACTCCTACGAGCAGTACTTC. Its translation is CAISEPDRGDSYEQYF.

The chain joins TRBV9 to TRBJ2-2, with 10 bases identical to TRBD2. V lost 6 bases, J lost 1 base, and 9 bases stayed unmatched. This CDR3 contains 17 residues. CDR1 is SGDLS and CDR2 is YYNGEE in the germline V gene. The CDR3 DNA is TGTGCCAGCACCCCCGGACTAGCGGTATTGAACACCGGGGAGCTGTTTTTT. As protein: CASTPGLAVLNTGELFF.

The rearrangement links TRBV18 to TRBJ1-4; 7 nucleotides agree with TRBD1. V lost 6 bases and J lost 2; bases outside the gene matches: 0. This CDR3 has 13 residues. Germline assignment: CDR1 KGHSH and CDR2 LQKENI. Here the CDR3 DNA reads TGTGCCAGCTCGGGACAGACTAATGAAAAACTGTTTTTT. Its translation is CASSGQTNEKLFF.

The CDR3 nucleotides read TGTGCCATCAGAGCCGGACTAGCGGAATACGAGCAGTACTTC. Its protein product is CAIRAGLAEYEQYF. The chain carries TRBV10-3 and TRBJ2-7; 10 bases line up with TRBD2. Germline assignment: CDR1 ENHRY and CDR2 SYGVKD. The ends lost 6 bases at V and 4 bases at J; junction bases unmatched: 6. There are 14 residues in the CDR3.

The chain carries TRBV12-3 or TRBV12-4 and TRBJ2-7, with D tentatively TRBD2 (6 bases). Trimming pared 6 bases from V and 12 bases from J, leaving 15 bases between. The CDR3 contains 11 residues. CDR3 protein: CASSHSGVAYF. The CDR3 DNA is TGTGCCAGCAGCCACTCGGGGGTCGCGTACTTC.

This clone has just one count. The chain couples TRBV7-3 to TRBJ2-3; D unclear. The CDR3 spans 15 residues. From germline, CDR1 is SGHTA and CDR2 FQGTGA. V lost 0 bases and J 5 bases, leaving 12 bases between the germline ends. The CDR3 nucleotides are TGTGCCAGCAGCTTAACAGGCGGAGAGGTAGATACGCAGTATTTT. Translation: CASSLTGGEVDTQYF.

The CDR3 DNA sequence: TGCGCCAGCAGCCAAGGGTCAAGGGGTGAAAAACTGTTTTTT. Its translation is CASSQGSRGEKLFF. The chain recombines TRBV4-1 with TRBJ1-4; TRBD1 is a possible D gene (5 bases). From germline, CDR1 is MGHRA and CDR2 YSYEKL. The CDR3 is made up of 14 amino acids. The V gene lost 1 base and the J gene lost 7 bases, with 10 bases spanning the gap.

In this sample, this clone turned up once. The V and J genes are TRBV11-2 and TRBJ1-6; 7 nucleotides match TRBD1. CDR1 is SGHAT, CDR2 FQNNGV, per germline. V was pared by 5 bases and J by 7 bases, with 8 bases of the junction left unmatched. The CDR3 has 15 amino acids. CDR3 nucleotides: TGTGCCAGCAGCCAAAGGGGGCCCTCGAATTCACCCCTCCACTTT. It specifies CASSQRGPSNSPLHF.

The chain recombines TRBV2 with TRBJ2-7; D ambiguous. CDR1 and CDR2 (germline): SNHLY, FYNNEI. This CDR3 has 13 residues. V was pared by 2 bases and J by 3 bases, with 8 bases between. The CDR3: CASSEKQYYEQYF. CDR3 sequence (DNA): TGTGCCAGCAGTGAAAAACAGTACTACGAGCAGTACTTC.

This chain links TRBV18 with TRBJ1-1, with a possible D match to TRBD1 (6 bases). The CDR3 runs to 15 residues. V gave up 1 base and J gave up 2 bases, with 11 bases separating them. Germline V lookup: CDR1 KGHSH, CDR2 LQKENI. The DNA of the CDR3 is TGTGCCAGCTCACCACAGGGGGGGTCTAACACTGAAGCTTTCTTT. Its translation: CASSPQGGSNTEAFF.

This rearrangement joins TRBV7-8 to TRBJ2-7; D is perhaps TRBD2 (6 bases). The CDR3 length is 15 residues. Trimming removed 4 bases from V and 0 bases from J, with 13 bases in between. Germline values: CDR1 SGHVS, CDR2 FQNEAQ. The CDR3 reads CASSSRGRSSYEQYF. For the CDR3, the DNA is TGTGCCAGCAGCTCGCGGGGCAGAAGCTCCTACGAGCAGTACTTC. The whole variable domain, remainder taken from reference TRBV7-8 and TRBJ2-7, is GAGVSQSPRYKVAKRGQDVALRCDPISGHVSLFWYQQALGQGPEFLTYFQNEAQLDKSGLPSDRFFAERPEGSVSTLKIQRTQQEDSAVYLCASSSRGRSSYEQYFGPGTRLTVT.

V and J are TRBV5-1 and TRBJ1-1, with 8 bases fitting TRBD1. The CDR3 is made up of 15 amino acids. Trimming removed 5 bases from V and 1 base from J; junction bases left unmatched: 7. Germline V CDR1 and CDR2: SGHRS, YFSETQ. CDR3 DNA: TGCGCCAGCAGGAACGGACAGGGAACGAACACTGAAGCTTTCTTT. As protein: CASRNGQGTNTEAFF.

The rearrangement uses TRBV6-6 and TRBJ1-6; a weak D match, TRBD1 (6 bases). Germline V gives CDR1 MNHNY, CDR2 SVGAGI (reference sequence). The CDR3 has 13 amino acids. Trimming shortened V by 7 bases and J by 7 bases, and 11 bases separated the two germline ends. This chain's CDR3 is CASTQGGNSPLHF. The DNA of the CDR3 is TGTGCCAGCACCCAAGGGGGAAATTCACCCCTCCACTTT.

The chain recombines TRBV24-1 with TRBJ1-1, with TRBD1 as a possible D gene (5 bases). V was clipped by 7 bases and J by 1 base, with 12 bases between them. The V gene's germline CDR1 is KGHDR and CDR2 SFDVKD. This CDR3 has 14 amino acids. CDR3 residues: CATSLLGGNTEAFF. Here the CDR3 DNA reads TGTGCCACCAGCCTCCTCGGGGGGAACACTGAAGCTTTCTTT.

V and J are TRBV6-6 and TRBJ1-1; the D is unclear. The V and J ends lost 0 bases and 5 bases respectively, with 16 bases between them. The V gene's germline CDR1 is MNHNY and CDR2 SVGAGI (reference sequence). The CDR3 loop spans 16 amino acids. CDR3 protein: CASSYSRTSGRTEAFF. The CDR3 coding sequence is TGTGCCAGCAGTTACTCCCGGACCTCTGGGAGGACTGAAGCTTTCTTT.

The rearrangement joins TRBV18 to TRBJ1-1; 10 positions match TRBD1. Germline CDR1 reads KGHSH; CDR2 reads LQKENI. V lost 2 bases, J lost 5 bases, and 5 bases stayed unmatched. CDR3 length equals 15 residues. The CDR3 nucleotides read TGTGCCAGCTCACCATCCGGACAGGGGGGAACTGAAGCTTTCTTT. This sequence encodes CASSPSGQGGTEAFF. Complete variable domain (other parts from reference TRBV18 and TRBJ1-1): NAGVMQNPRHLVRRRGQEARLRCSPMKGHSHVYWYRQLPEEGLKFMVYLQKENIIDESGMPKERFSAEFPKEGPSILRIQQVVRGDSAAYFCASSPSGQGGTEAFFGQGTRLTVV.

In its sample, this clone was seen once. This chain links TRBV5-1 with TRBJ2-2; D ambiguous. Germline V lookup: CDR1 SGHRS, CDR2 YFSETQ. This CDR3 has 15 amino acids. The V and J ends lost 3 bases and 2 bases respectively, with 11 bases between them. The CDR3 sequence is CASSSAQRNTGELFF. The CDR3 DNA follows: TGCGCCAGCAGCTCAGCTCAGCGAAACACCGGGGAGCTGTTTTTT.

The CDR3 region is CASSQTPQETQYF. Here the CDR3 DNA reads TGTGCCAGCTCACAGACTCCGCAAGAGACCCAGTACTTC. This chain connects TRBV18 to TRBJ2-5; D is unclear. CDR1 and CDR2 (germline): KGHSH, LQKENI. V was trimmed by 4 bases and J by 2 bases, leaving 8 bases between them. This CDR3 is built from 13 residues.

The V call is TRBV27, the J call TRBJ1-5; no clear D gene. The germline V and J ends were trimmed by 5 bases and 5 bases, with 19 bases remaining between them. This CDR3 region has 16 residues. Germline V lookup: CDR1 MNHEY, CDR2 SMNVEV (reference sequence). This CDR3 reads CASSPYRPLEDQPQHF. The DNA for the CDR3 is TGTGCCAGCAGTCCCTACCGACCCCTTGAGGATCAGCCCCAGCATTTT.

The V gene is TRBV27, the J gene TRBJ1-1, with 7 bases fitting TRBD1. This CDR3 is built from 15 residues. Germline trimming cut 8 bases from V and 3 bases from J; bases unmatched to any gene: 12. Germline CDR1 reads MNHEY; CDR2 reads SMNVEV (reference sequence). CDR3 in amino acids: CASERLTGDHTEAFF. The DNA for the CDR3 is TGTGCCAGCGAACGGCTAACAGGGGACCACACTGAAGCTTTCTTT.

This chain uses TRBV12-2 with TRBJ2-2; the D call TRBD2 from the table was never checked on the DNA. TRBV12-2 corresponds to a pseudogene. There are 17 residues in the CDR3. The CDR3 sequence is CASRFEGGTSDTGELFF. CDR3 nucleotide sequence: TGTGCAAGTCGCTTCGAGGGCGGGACTAGTGACACCGGGGAGCTGTTTTTT.

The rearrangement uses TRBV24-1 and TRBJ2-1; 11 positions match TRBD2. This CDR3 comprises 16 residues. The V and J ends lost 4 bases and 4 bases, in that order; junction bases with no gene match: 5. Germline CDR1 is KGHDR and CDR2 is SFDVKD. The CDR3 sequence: CATSEFGTSGYNEQFF. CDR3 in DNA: TGTGCCACCAGTGAGTTTGGGACTAGCGGTTACAATGAGCAGTTCTTC.

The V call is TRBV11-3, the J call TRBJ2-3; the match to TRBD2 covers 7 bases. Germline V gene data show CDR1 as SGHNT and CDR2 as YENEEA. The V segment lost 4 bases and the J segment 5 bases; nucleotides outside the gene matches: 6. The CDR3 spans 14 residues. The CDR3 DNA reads TGTGCCAGCAGCTCTCTAACTAGCGTAGATACGCAGTATTTT. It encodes CASSSLTSVDTQYF.

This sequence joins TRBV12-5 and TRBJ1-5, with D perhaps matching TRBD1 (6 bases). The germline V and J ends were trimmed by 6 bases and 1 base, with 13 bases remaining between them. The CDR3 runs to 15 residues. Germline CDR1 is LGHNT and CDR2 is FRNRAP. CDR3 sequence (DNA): TGTGCTAGTGGCTCAACAGGGATAAGCAATCAGCCCCAGCATTTT. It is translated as CASGSTGISNQPQHF.